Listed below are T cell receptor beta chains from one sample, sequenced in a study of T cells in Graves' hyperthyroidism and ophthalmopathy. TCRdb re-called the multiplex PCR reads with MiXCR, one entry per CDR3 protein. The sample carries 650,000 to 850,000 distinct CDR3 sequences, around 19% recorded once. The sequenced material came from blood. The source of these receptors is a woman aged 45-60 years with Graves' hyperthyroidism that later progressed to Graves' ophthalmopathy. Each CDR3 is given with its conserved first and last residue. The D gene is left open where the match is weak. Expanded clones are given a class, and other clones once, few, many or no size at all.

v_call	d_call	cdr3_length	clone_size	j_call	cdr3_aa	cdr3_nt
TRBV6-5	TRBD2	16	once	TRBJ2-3	CASSRTSGYGTDTQYF	TGTGCCAGCAGCAGGACTAGCGGGTATGGCACAGATACGCAGTATTTT
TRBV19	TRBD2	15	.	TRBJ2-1	CASSKTSGINNEQFF	TGTGCCAGTAGTAAGACTAGCGGGATTAACAATGAGCAGTTCTTC
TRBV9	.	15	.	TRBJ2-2	CASSPLLGGTGELFF	TGTGCCAGCTCCCCCCTCCTCGGTGGAACCGGGGAGCTGTTTTTT
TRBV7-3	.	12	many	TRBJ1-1	CASSSLGTEAFF	TGTGCCAGCAGCTCGCTAGGCACTGAAGCTTTCTTT
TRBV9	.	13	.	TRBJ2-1	CASSGLSRNEQFF	TGTGCCAGCAGCGGACTATCGAGGAATGAGCAGTTCTTC
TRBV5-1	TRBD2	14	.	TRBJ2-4	CASSWGGAKNIQYF	TGCGCCAGCAGCTGGGGGGGGGCCAAAAACATTCAGTACTTC
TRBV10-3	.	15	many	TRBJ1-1	CATGLAKPSNTEAFF	TGTGCCACCGGACTAGCCAAACCTTCGAACACTGAAGCTTTCTTT
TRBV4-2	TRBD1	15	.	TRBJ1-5	CASSQVLQGGQPQHF	TGTGCCAGCAGCCAAGTCCTCCAGGGGGGCCAGCCCCAGCATTTT
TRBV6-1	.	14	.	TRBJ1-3	CASSIEQDRNTIYF	TGTGCCAGCAGCATCGAGCAAGACAGAAACACCATATATTTT
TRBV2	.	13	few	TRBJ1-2	CASGRGAVGGYTF	TGTGCCAGTGGGCGGGGGGCTGTTGGCGGCTACACCTTC
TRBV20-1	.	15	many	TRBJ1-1	CSATSTSGQDAEAFF	TGCAGTGCTACATCTACCTCCGGACAAGATGCTGAAGCTTTCTTT
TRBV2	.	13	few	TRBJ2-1	CASTRPYHNEQFF	TGTGCCAGCACCAGGCCCTACCACAATGAGCAGTTCTTC
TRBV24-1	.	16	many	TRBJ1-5	CATSDPEAKFNQPQHF	TGTGCCACCAGTGATCCTGAAGCCAAGTTTAATCAGCCCCAGCATTTT
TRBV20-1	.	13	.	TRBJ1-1	CSASRRMRTEAFF	TGCAGTGCTAGTAGGCGGATGAGGACTGAAGCTTTCTTT
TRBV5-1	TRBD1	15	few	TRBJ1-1	CASRGQRNMNTEAFF	TGCGCCAGCAGGGGACAGCGAAACATGAACACTGAAGCTTTCTTT
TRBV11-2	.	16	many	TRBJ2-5	CASSLGNPIIQETQYF	TGTGCCAGCAGCCTCGGAAACCCCATAATTCAAGAGACCCAGTACTTC
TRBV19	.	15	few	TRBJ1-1	CASRASGAGNTEAFF	TGTGCCAGTAGAGCCTCGGGGGCAGGGAACACTGAAGCTTTCTTT
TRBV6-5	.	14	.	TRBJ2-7	CASSYGVSSYEQYF	TGTGCCAGCAGTTACGGGGTCAGCTCCTACGAGCAGTACTTC
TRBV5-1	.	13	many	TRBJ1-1	CASSSPRNTEAFF	TGCGCCAGCAGCTCCCCACGGAACACTGAAGCTTTCTTT
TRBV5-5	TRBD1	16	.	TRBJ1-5	CASSPGQGERNQPQHF	TGTGCCAGCAGCCCGGGACAGGGGGAAAGGAATCAGCCCCAGCATTTT
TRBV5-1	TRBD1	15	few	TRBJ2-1	CASSPEQGASNEQFF	TGCGCCAGCAGCCCGGAACAGGGGGCCTCCAATGAGCAGTTCTTC
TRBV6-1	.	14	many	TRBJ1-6	CASRETRGDSPLHF	TGTGCCAGCAGGGAGACTAGGGGAGATTCACCCCTCCACTTT
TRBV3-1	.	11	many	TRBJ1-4	CASSRNEKLFF	TGTGCCAGCAGCCGGAATGAAAAACTGTTTTTT
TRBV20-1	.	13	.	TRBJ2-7	CSARVTASYEQYF	TGCAGTGCTAGAGTGACTGCCTCCTACGAGCAGTACTTC
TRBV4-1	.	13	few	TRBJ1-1	CASSQERGAEAFF	TGCGCCAGCAGCCAAGAAAGGGGCGCTGAAGCTTTCTTT
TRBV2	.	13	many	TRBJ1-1	CASIPAHNTEAFF	TGTGCCAGCATTCCTGCGCACAACACTGAAGCTTTCTTT
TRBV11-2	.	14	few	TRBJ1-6	CASSLVGYNSPLHF	TGTGCCAGCAGCTTAGTGGGGTATAATTCACCCCTCCACTTT
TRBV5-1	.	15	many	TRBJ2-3	CASSLGSGSTDTQYF	TGCGCCAGCAGCTTGGGCAGCGGTTCCACAGATACGCAGTATTTT
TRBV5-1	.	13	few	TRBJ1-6	CASSPSDESPLHF	TGCGCCAGCAGCCCCTCGGACGAATCACCCCTCCACTTT
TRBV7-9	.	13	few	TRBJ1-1	CASSLPRVTEAFF	TGTGCCAGCAGCTTACCCAGGGTCACTGAAGCTTTCTTT
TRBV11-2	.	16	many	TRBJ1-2	CASRPVGLPRDYGYTF	TGTGCCAGCAGACCAGTCGGCCTGCCACGGGACTATGGCTACACCTTC
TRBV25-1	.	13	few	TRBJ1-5	CASSELGDQPQHF	TGTGCCAGCAGTGAGTTAGGGGACCAGCCCCAGCATTTT
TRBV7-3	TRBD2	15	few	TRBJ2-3	CASSLTSGVLDTQYF	TGTGCCAGCAGCTTGACTAGCGGGGTGCTTGATACGCAGTATTTT
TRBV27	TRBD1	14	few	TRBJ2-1	CASSRQGVGNEQFF	TGTGCCAGCAGCCGACAGGGAGTGGGCAATGAGCAGTTCTTC
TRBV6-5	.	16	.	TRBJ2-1	CASSYATGTTYNEQFF	TGTGCCAGCAGTTATGCCACCGGGACAACCTACAATGAGCAGTTCTTC
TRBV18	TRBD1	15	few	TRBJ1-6	CASSPNTGDNSPLHF	TGTGCCAGCTCACCAAACACAGGGGATAATTCACCCCTCCACTTT
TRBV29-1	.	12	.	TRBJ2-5	CSVDREQETQYF	TGCAGCGTCGACAGAGAACAAGAGACCCAGTACTTC
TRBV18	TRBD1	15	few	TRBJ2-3	CASSPLDRGTDTQYF	TGTGCCAGCTCACCACTAGACAGGGGTACAGATACGCAGTATTTT
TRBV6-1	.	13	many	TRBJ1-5	CASSASSDQPQHF	TGTGCCAGCAGTGCGTCGAGCGATCAGCCCCAGCATTTT
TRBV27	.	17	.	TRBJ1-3	CASSLYHPGTRGNTTYF	TGTGCCAGCAGTTTATATCATCCTGGGACTAGGGGAAACACCACATATTTT
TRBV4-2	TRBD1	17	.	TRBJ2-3	CASSQGGTGGKTDTQYF	TGTGCCAGCAGCCAAGGGGGGACAGGGGGCAAGACAGATACGCAGTATTTT
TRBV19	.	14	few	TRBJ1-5	CASSNFGWDQPQHF	TGTGCCAGTAGTAATTTCGGGTGGGATCAGCCCCAGCATTTT
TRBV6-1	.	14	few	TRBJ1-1	CASSGVGGARVAFF	TGTGCCAGCAGTGGGGTAGGGGGGGCGCGGGTAGCTTTCTTT
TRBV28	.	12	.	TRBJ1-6	CASSLNYSPLHF	TGTGCCAGCAGTTTAAACTACTCACCCCTCCACTTT
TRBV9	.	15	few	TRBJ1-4	CASSAYDSHNEKLFF	TGTGCCAGCAGCGCATATGACAGTCATAATGAAAAACTGTTTTTT
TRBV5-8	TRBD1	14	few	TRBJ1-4	CASSLDLDRGKLFF	TGTGCCAGCAGCTTGGATCTGGACAGGGGCAAACTGTTTTTT
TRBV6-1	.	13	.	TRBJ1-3	CATRGVNGNTIYF	TGTGCCACTCGGGGGGTGAACGGAAACACCATATATTTT
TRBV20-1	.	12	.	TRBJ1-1	CSARGPGTEAFF	TGCAGTGCTAGGGGGCCGGGGACTGAAGCTTTCTTT
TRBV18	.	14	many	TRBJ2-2	CASSPLKQSGELFF	TGTGCCAGCTCACCATTGAAACAGAGCGGGGAGCTGTTTTTT
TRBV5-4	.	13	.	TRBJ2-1	CASSQVPGNEQFF	TGTGCCAGCAGCCAAGTACCCGGCAATGAGCAGTTCTTC
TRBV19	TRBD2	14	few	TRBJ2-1	CASSMRLANNEQFF	TGTGCCAGTAGTATGAGACTAGCGAACAATGAGCAGTTCTTC
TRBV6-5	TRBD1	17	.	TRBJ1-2	CASSYSWAPGQGHGYTF	TGTGCCAGCAGTTACTCGTGGGCACCGGGACAGGGGCATGGCTACACCTTC
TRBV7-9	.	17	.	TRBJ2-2	CASSLSRRTANTGELFF	TGTGCCAGCAGCTTATCTCGTAGGACAGCGAACACCGGGGAGCTGTTTTTT
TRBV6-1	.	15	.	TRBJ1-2	CASSELKGGNYGYTF	TGTGCCAGCAGTGAACTCAAGGGGGGCAACTATGGCTACACCTTC
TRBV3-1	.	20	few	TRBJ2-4	CASSQDPLQPQGLAKNIQYF	TGTGCCAGCAGCCAAGATCCACTGCAACCACAAGGGTTAGCCAAAAACATTCAGTACTTC